Shown below are 21 T cell receptor beta chains from a single sample sequenced in a study of shared T cell receptors in the human thymus. Some clones are missing from TCRdb's copy, which holds only in-frame ones; the method was immunoSEQ multiplex PCR. The sample records approximately 490,000 clones, more than 75% being singletons. This same sample was also taken into another study, of human thymus T cells.

The sample taken for sequencing was thymocytes. These receptors originate from a boy in the first two years of life with a congenital heart defect.

The V call is TRBV27, the J call TRBJ2-4; no firm D call. This CDR3 comprises 15 residues. Germline V gene sequence: CDR1 MNHEY, CDR2 SMNVEV (reference sequence). V dropped 5 bases and J dropped 5 bases, with 16 bases sitting between them. CDR3 loop: CASSVLPLSENIQYF. Here the CDR3 DNA reads TGTGCCAGCAGTGTCCTCCCCCTTTCGGAAAACATTCAGTACTTC.

The rearrangement uses TRBV4-3 and TRBJ1-3, with unresolved D. Trimming removed 1 base from V and 3 bases from J, with 19 bases in between. Germline CDR1 LGHNA, CDR2 YSLEER. This CDR3 contains 18 residues. CDR3 loop: CASSQGASGGVGGNTIYF. The CDR3 region has the DNA TGCGCCAGCAGCCAAGGGGCCTCTGGCGGGGTAGGTGGAAACACCATATATTTT.

This rearrangement joins TRBV30 to TRBJ1-2; 9 bases are shared with TRBD1. The germline CDR1 and CDR2 sequences are GTSNPN and SVGIG (reference sequence). J lost 1 base, V lost 1 base, and 1 base had no gene match. The CDR3 is 14 amino acids. CDR3 sequence reads: CAWSGDRDNYGYTF. CDR3 nucleotides: TGTGCCTGGAGTGGGGACAGGGATAACTATGGCTACACCTTC.

The chain combines TRBV28 with TRBJ2-7, with TRBD1 matching over 7 bases. The V segment lost 9 bases and the J segment 2 bases; nucleotides outside the gene matches: 7. The CDR3 covers 13 residues. Germline V CDR1 and CDR2: MDHEN, SYDVKM. In nucleotides, the CDR3 is TGTGCCAGTAGGGGGCAGGGGCCCTACGAGCAGTACTTC. Translation gives CASRGQGPYEQYF.

The rearrangement joins TRBV11-2 to TRBJ1-1; D is ambiguous. The CDR3 totals 14 residues. Trimming cost V 2 bases and J 0 bases, with 7 bases left between them. CDR1 is SGHAT, CDR2 FQNNGV, per germline. The CDR3 DNA reads as TGTGCCAGCAGCTTAACACAAATGAACACTGAAGCTTTCTTT. Its protein product is CASSLTQMNTEAFF. Using reference TRBV11-2 and TRBJ1-1 for the parts outside the CDR3, the full variable domain is EAGVAQSPRYKIIEKRQSVAFWCNPISGHATLYWYQQILGQGPKLLIQFQNNGVVDDSQLPKDRFSAERLKGVDSTLKIQPAKLEDSAVYLCASSLTQMNTEAFFGQGTRLTVV.

The chain recombines TRBV4-3 with TRBJ2-6; 7 nucleotides line up with TRBD1. The V and J ends lost 4 bases and 1 base, in that order; junction bases with no gene match: 4. In germline, CDR1 is LGHNA, CDR2 YSLEER. The CDR3 is 16 amino acids. CDR3 DNA sequence: TGCGCCAGCAGCCGCCTCAGGGGGTCTGGGGCCAACGTCCTGACTTTC. Protein sequence: CASSRLRGSGANVLTF.

This chain uses TRBV28 with TRBJ2-3, with 9 bases matching TRBD2. Germline V gene sequence: CDR1 MDHEN, CDR2 SYDVKM. Germline trimming cut 5 bases from V and 5 bases from J; bases unmatched to any gene: 11. CDR3 length equals 16 residues. The CDR3 DNA reads as TGTGCCAGCAGTCATTTAGCGGGAGAGATCGTAGATACGCAGTATTTT. Translated: CASSHLAGEIVDTQYF. The full variable domain, its missing parts supplied by reference TRBV28 and TRBJ2-3, is DVKVTQSSRYLVKRTGEKVFLECVQDMDHENMFWYRQDPGLGLRLIYFSYDVKMKEKGDIPEGYSVSREKKERFSLILESASTNQTSMYLCASSHLAGEIVDTQYFGPGTRLTVL.

This chain joins TRBV6-4 and TRBJ2-6; 7 positions match TRBD2. J gave up 0 bases and V 3 bases, and 5 bases lay outside the gene matches. Germline values: CDR1 MRHNA, CDR2 SNTAGT. CDR3 length equals 17 residues. CDR3 in amino acids: CASSERSGGSGANVLTF. The CDR3 bases are TGTGCCAGCAGTGAAAGGTCGGGGGGCTCTGGGGCCAACGTCCTGACTTTC.

The chain uses TRBV10-3 and TRBJ2-1; TRBD2 agrees at 14 bases. This CDR3 contains 15 residues. CDR1 and CDR2 (germline): ENHRY, SYGVKD. The V segment lost 4 bases and the J segment 8 bases; nucleotides outside the gene matches: 4. In DNA form, the CDR3 reads TGTGCCATCAGTGGACTAGCGGGAGGGCCCCATGAGCAGTTCTTC. It specifies CAISGLAGGPHEQFF.

The V and J genes are TRBV18 and TRBJ2-3, with 7 bases that match TRBD2. Germline lookup yields CDR1 KGHSH and CDR2 LQKENI. The CDR3 is made up of 15 amino acids. After removal of 2 bases from V and 5 bases from J, the junction contained 7 bases not matched to a gene. The CDR3 DNA is TGTGCCAGCTCACCAACCGGGAGGACGGGAGATACGCAGTATTTT. Translated, it gives CASSPTGRTGDTQYF.

The V gene is TRBV15, the J gene TRBJ2-1; the match to TRBD2 covers 13 bases. Germline assignment: CDR1 LNHNV and CDR2 YYDKDF (reference sequence). The CDR3 spans 19 residues. V lost 4 bases to trimming and J lost 6 bases; unmatched junction nucleotides: 15. CDR3 DNA sequence: TGTGCCACCAGCATCAAAACTACTCCGGGACTAGCGGGGAGCAATGAGCAGTTCTTC. As protein: CATSIKTTPGLAGSNEQFF.

V is TRBV11-2 and J is TRBJ2-7; the D gene is possibly TRBD2 (6 bases). The V end lost 6 bases, the J end lost 3 bases, and 30 bases lay between the germline ends. Germline CDR1 is SGHAT and CDR2 is FQNNGV. CDR3 length equals 19 residues. The DNA for the CDR3 is TGTGCCAGCAGTCCCAAAGACCGACGGGGGAGTCGTGTCGGCTACGAGCAGTACTTC. This codes for CASSPKDRRGSRVGYEQYF.

The gene calls are TRBV5-4 and TRBJ2-7, with 7 positions matching TRBD1. After removal of 1 base from V and 4 bases from J, the junction contained 8 bases not matched to a gene. Germline values: CDR1 SGHNT, CDR2 YYREEE (reference sequence). The CDR3 runs to 15 residues. The CDR3 spells CASSLPGTALYEQYF. DNA of the CDR3: TGTGCCAGCAGCTTGCCCGGGACAGCACTATACGAGCAGTACTTC.

CDR3 sequence: CASTPDRASYEQYF. The CDR3 DNA reads as TGCGCCAGCACCCCGGACAGGGCCTCCTACGAGCAGTACTTC. The gene calls are TRBV4-3 and TRBJ2-7; 8 positions match TRBD1. Germline V CDR1 and CDR2: LGHNA, YSLEER. After removal of 7 bases from V and 0 bases from J, the junction contained 5 bases not matched to a gene. The CDR3 loop spans 14 amino acids.

DNA of the CDR3: TGTGCCAGCAGGGTACCGGGACTAGGCGACGAGCAGTACTTC. Protein sequence: CASRVPGLGDEQYF. The chain has TRBV7-3 and TRBJ2-7; 8 bases line up with TRBD2. V trimming: 6 bases; J trimming: 5 bases; junction bases outside the gene matches: 9. The CDR3 length is 14 residues. Germline values: CDR1 SGHTA, CDR2 FQGTGA.

The V and J genes are TRBV2 and TRBJ2-1; TRBD2 matches at 9 bases. CDR1 and CDR2 from the germline V gene are SNHLY and FYNNEI. CDR3 length: 13 residues. V dropped 8 bases and J dropped 8; count of bases not matched to a gene: 7. The CDR3 loop reads CASSGSGRDEQFF. Here the CDR3 DNA reads TGTGCCAGCTCGGGTAGCGGGAGAGATGAGCAGTTCTTC. The full variable domain, completed using reference TRBV2 and TRBJ2-1, is EPEVTQTPSHQVTQMGQEVILRCVPISNHLYFYWYRQILGQKVEFLVSFYNNEISEKSEIFDDQFSVERPDGSNFTLKIRSTKLEDSAMYFCASSGSGRDEQFFGPGTRLTVL.

This clone was observed a single time. The chain employs TRBV6-5 and TRBJ1-1; D call uncertain. The CDR3 covers 14 residues. The germline gives CDR1 MNHEY, CDR2 SVGAGI. Trimming stripped 6 bases from V and 1 base from J, with 12 bases between. This chain's CDR3 is CASRTFAANTEAFF. CDR3 nucleotide sequence: TGTGCCAGCAGAACGTTCGCGGCGAACACTGAAGCTTTCTTT.

The chain carries TRBV7-9 and TRBJ1-5; 7 nucleotides line up with TRBD1. V lost 5 bases to trimming and J lost 5 bases; unmatched junction nucleotides: 12. Germline CDR1 SEHNR, CDR2 FQNEAQ (reference sequence). The CDR3 runs 16 residues. The CDR3 sequence is CASSITTGDRDQPQHF. The CDR3 DNA reads as TGTGCCAGCAGCATTACCACAGGGGATAGAGATCAGCCCCAGCATTTT.

The chain employs TRBV30 and TRBJ1-6; 7 bases fit TRBD1. CDR3 length equals 15 residues. V trimming: 3 bases; J trimming: 6 bases; junction bases outside the gene matches: 8. Germline values: CDR1 GTSNPN, CDR2 SVGIG (reference sequence). This CDR3 reads CAWRRGTEPNSPLHF. CDR3 bases: TGTGCCTGGAGGAGAGGGACAGAGCCTAATTCACCCCTCCACTTT. Combining the CDR3 with reference TRBV30 and TRBJ1-6 gives the whole variable domain SQTIHQWPATLVQPVGSPLSLECTVEGTSNPNLYWYRQAAGRGLQLLFYSVGIGQISSEVPQNLSASRPQDRQFILSSKKLLLSDSGFYLCAWRRGTEPNSPLHFGNGTRLTVT.

Only a few counts were recorded for this clone. J is TRBJ1-3 and V is TRBV6-1; TRBD1 agrees at 9 bases. The CDR3 is made up of 19 amino acids. V shed 4 bases, J shed 4 bases, and the junction held 17 bases outside the gene matches. CDR1 is MNHNS and CDR2 is SASEGT in the germline V gene. The DNA for the CDR3 is TGTGCCAGCAGTGTAGCGGGACAGGGACGGAGTAAGGAGGGAAACACCATATATTTT. Residues: CASSVAGQGRSKEGNTIYF.

The table lists this clone with a count of one. The chain employs TRBV7-9 and TRBJ2-1; 8 nucleotides match TRBD2. CDR3 size: 15 residues. Per the germline V gene, CDR1 is SEHNR and CDR2 is FQNEAQ (reference sequence). Unmatched junction bases numbered 9, after V lost 5 bases and J lost 6 bases. CDR3 coding DNA: TGTGCCAGCAGCCCCACCGGGACTAGTGGCAATGAGCAGTTCTTC. Translating it yields CASSPTGTSGNEQFF.